Sequencing of this TCR beta chain was carried out in a study of CXCR3-negative and CXCR3-positive naive CD8 T cells. Whole-study results and caveats: Both naive subsets had comparably high diversity; memory CD8+ cells much lower. TRB CDR3 hydrophobicity was greater in CXCR3-positive naive cells than in CXCR3-negative naive cells.

Considering frequency, this clonotype is medium-sized. Its antigen is undetermined. The CDR3 extends over 13 amino acids. Germline V gene sequence: CDR1 DFQATT, CDR2 SNEGSKA (reference sequence). The authors made the TRB cDNA libraries by 5' RACE using UMI labels. Following a re-call of the 5' RACE reads, TCRdb has one entry per CDR3 protein and lacks DNA. Its listing shows 6,000 to 8,000 distinct CDR3 sequences. The clonotype was recovered from a human donor in good health. Some clones in this sample may be carry-over from other donors' samples. Input material: naive CXCR3- CD8+ T cells from blood. Documented subset: CD45RO-CCR7+CD27+CD95- naive CD8+ T cells lacking CXCR3 (TNR3-). The chain couples TRBV20-1 to TRBJ2-7; the D gene TCRdb calls, TRBD1, cannot be checked with no DNA. CDR3 sequence reads: CSAPVSGPYEQYF.